Listed here are 26 T cell receptor beta chains from one sample, sequenced in a study of STAT5B mutations in CD4+ large granular lymphocyte leukemia. Profiling relied on immunoSEQ multiplex PCR, and the TCRdb table lists in-frame clones only, not all of them. The sample records fewer than 35,000 clones, 78% being singletons. Material: CD4+ T cells from blood buffy coats. The receptors stem from a human donor in good health.

The chain is built from TRBV4-3 and TRBJ1-3; 7 bases are shared with TRBD1. The V segment lost 4 bases and the J segment 1 base; nucleotides outside the gene matches: 4. The CDR3 contains 15 residues. CDR1 and CDR2 (germline): LGHNA, YSLEER. CDR3 bases: TGCGCCAGCAGCCTTACGACAGGGTCTGGAAACACCATATATTTT. Translation: CASSLTTGSGNTIYF.

The genes are TRBV10-3 and TRBJ2-1, with 14 bases lining up with TRBD2. CDR3 size: 16 residues. V was clipped by 10 bases and J by 8 bases; unmatched bases: 13. Germline-derived CDR1 and CDR2 are ENHRY and SYGVKD. CDR3 coding DNA: TGTGCCAGCCAGACTAGCGGGAGGGCTCTTCTCCATGAGCAGTTCTTC. It encodes CASQTSGRALLHEQFF.

In DNA form, the CDR3 reads TGTGCCAGCTCAGTCCAGTTCGGTCGGCAAGAGACCCAGTACTTC. Translating gives CASSVQFGRQETQYF. The chain couples TRBV18 to TRBJ2-5, with D uncertain. Germline CDR1 KGHSH, CDR2 LQKENI. The CDR3 is made up of 15 amino acids. Deletions cut 5 bases from V and 2 bases from J, with 15 bases between. Filled out from reference TRBV18 and TRBJ2-5, the complete variable domain reads NAGVMQNPRHLVRRRGQEARLRCSPMKGHSHVYWYRQLPEEGLKFMVYLQKENIIDESGMPKERFSAEFPKEGPSILRIQQVVRGDSAAYFCASSVQFGRQETQYFGPGTRLLVL.

The chain couples TRBV5-1 to TRBJ2-7; no clear D gene. The V end was cut by 4 bases, the J end by 2 bases, with 13 bases between. The CDR3 covers 14 residues. CDR1 is SGHRS and CDR2 is YFSETQ in the germline V gene. The CDR3 coding sequence is TGCGCCAGCAGCCCTCAAAGTCGGCCCTACGAGCAGTACTTC. Translated: CASSPQSRPYEQYF.

V gene TRBV5-5 combines with J gene TRBJ2-5; the match to TRBD2 covers 9 bases. CDR1 is SGHKS, CDR2 YYEKEE, per germline (reference sequence). V lost 4 bases and J lost 5; bases outside the gene matches: 9. This CDR3 has 15 amino acids. Here the CDR3 DNA reads TGTGCCAGCAGCCCCTTGGGAGCGGGAGGCGAGACCCAGTACTTC. This sequence encodes CASSPLGAGGETQYF.

This clone occurred a few times. The chain combines TRBV7-6 with TRBJ2-3; D is possibly TRBD1 or TRBD2 (5 bases each). Germline V gene sequence: CDR1 SGHVS, CDR2 FNYEAQ. The CDR3 has 13 residues. V was cut by 5 bases and J by 6 bases, with 12 bases left in between. CDR3 in DNA: TGTGCCAGCAGCCCTAGAGGGACCGATACGCAGTATTTT. It is translated as CASSPRGTDTQYF.

This chain connects TRBV11-2 to TRBJ2-7, with D unclear. In germline, CDR1 is SGHAT, CDR2 FQNNGV. CDR3 length: 13 residues. With 3 bases removed from V and 5 bases from J, the gap between germline ends came to 11 bases. CDR3 residues: CASSFIGFDEQYF. The DNA of the CDR3 is TGTGCCAGCAGCTTCATAGGGTTCGACGAGCAGTACTTC.

The chain employs TRBV10-3 and TRBJ2-1; 7 nucleotides match TRBD2. Germline CDR1 ENHRY, CDR2 SYGVKD. The CDR3 extends over 13 amino acids. With 11 bases clipped from V and 0 bases from J, the junction kept 4 bases outside the gene matches. The CDR3 DNA reads as TGTGCCGGGGGGGGAGACTCCTACAATGAGCAGTTCTTC. Translated, it gives CAGGGDSYNEQFF.

This clone was counted a few times. V gene TRBV13 combines with J gene TRBJ1-4, with D perhaps matching TRBD1 (6 bases). Trimming shortened V by 6 bases and J by 8 bases, and 16 bases separated the two germline ends. The CDR3 covers 14 residues. Germline lookup yields CDR1 PRHDT and CDR2 FYEKMQ (reference sequence). CDR3 sequence: CASRQGGALEKLFF. The CDR3 DNA follows: TGTGCCAGCAGACAAGGGGGGGCTTTGGAAAAACTGTTTTTT.

The chain uses TRBV7-8 and TRBJ2-3; unclear D gene. CDR3 length: 13 amino acids. CDR1 SGHVS and CDR2 FQNEAQ come from the germline V gene. Trimming removed 3 bases from V and 6 bases from J, with 10 bases in between. CDR3 coding DNA: TGTGCCAGCAGCTTGAGTTTGGGGGATACGCAGTATTTT. It codes for CASSLSLGDTQYF.

The rearrangement links TRBV28 to TRBJ1-2, with a tentative D call TRBD1 (6 bases). CDR1 and CDR2 (germline): MDHEN, SYDVKM. The CDR3 is 15 residues long. V lost 5 bases and J lost 1, with 14 bases in between. The CDR3 region has the DNA TGTGCCAGCAGTCCCGACAGGCTCAGTAACTATGGCTACACCTTC. Its protein product is CASSPDRLSNYGYTF.

V and J are TRBV6-1 and TRBJ1-3; D not resolved. Germline V gene data show CDR1 as MNHNS and CDR2 as SASEGT. The ends were cut back, 4 bases at V and 4 bases at J, with 11 bases in the middle. The CDR3 is 14 residues long. CDR3 sequence reads: CASSADNLGNTIYF. The CDR3 region has the DNA TGTGCCAGCAGTGCGGATAACTTGGGAAACACCATATATTTT.

This clone was seen only a few times. The CDR3, as DNA: TGTGCCAGTATAAGGACAGGGGCCACTGAAGCTTTCTTT. Amino acids: CASIRTGATEAFF. The chain employs TRBV19 and TRBJ1-1; TRBD1 agrees at 9 bases. The CDR3 spans 13 residues. Trimming removed 7 bases from V and 4 bases from J; junction bases left unmatched: 4. Per the germline V gene, CDR1 is LNHDA and CDR2 is SQIVND (reference sequence). Using reference TRBV19 and TRBJ1-1 for the parts outside the CDR3, the full variable domain is DGGITQSPKYLFRKEGQNVTLSCEQNLNHDAMYWYRQDPGQGLRLIYYSQIVNDFQKGDIAEGYSVSREKKESFPLTVTSAQKNPTAFYLCASIRTGATEAFFGQGTRLTVV.

As DNA, the CDR3 is TGTGCCAGCAGTTACTCGGGACTAGCGGTGGCCTACGAGCAGTACTTC. Its protein is CASSYSGLAVAYEQYF. J is TRBJ2-7 and V is TRBV6-5, with 11 bases aligning to TRBD2. After removal of 0 bases from V and 2 bases from J, the junction contained 3 bases not matched to a gene. Germline-derived CDR1 and CDR2 are MNHEY and SVGAGI. There are 16 residues in the CDR3.

Only a few counts were recorded for this clone. The chain carries TRBV27 and TRBJ2-2, with a weak D call TRBD2 (5 bases). Trimming shortened V by 3 bases and J by 4 bases, and 9 bases separated the two germline ends. The CDR3 loop spans 14 amino acids. Germline CDR1 and CDR2: MNHEY and SMNVEV (reference sequence). CDR3 sequence: CASSFRGFTGELFF. The CDR3 DNA follows: TGTGCCAGCAGTTTCCGGGGATTCACCGGGGAGCTGTTTTTT.

V usage is TRBV30 and J usage is TRBJ2-2; D perhaps matches TRBD1 (5 bases). Trimming took off 3 bases at V and 1 base at J, with 21 bases between the two ends. The CDR3 consists of 18 residues. Germline V lookup: CDR1 GTSNPN, CDR2 SVGIG (reference sequence). CDR3 sequence reads: CAWSATRTLGLNTGELFF. The CDR3 DNA reads as TGTGCCTGGAGCGCGACCCGGACATTAGGCCTGAACACCGGGGAGCTGTTTTTT.

The J gene is TRBJ2-3, the V gene TRBV19; perhaps TRBD1 as D (6 bases). The CDR3 covers 14 residues. The V gene's germline CDR1 is LNHDA and CDR2 SQIVND (reference sequence). Between the trimmed V and J ends, which lost 7 bases and 3 bases, there was a span of 14 bases. The CDR3, as DNA: TGTGCCAGTAAAGGGGCAGGGGAAACAGATACGCAGTATTTT. This encodes CASKGAGETDTQYF.

The genes are TRBV4-1 and TRBJ1-2; 9 nucleotides match TRBD1. V lost 1 base and J lost 7; bases outside the gene matches: 10. CDR3 size: 16 residues. Per the germline V gene, CDR1 is MGHRA and CDR2 is YSYEKL. The CDR3 spells CASSQVSGTGIFGYTF. The CDR3 DNA is TGCGCCAGCAGCCAAGTATCCGGGACAGGGATTTTTGGCTACACCTTC.

The CDR3 bases are TGTGCCAGCAGCCCTAGGGACAGCTATGGCTACACCTTC. Translating it yields CASSPRDSYGYTF. The rearrangement links TRBV11-1 to TRBJ1-2, with 7 bases lining up with TRBD1. CDR3 length: 13 amino acids. Germline V gives CDR1 SGHAT, CDR2 FQDESV (reference sequence). J gave up 4 bases and V 5 bases, and 4 bases lay outside the gene matches.

The chain joins TRBV2 to TRBJ1-1; 10 nucleotides agree with TRBD1. Per germline, CDR1 SNHLY and CDR2 FYNNEI. Losses at the gene ends were 6 bases for V and 5 bases for J; bases not matched to a gene: 21. The CDR3 is made up of 19 amino acids. CDR3 DNA: TGTGCCAGCAGCCCGAAGGGGGGACAGGGGTTTATGGGTAAAACTGAAGCTTTCTTT. The encoded protein is CASSPKGGQGFMGKTEAFF. The whole variable domain, remainder taken from reference TRBV2 and TRBJ1-1, is EPEVTQTPSHQVTQMGQEVILRCVPISNHLYFYWYRQILGQKVEFLVSFYNNEISEKSEIFDDQFSVERPDGSNFTLKIRSTKLEDSAMYFCASSPKGGQGFMGKTEAFFGQGTRLTVV.

V is TRBV27 and J is TRBJ2-1, with D perhaps TRBD1 or TRBD2 (6 bases each). The CDR3 runs 16 residues. The ends were cut back, 3 bases at V and 0 bases at J, with 12 bases in the middle. The germline CDR1 and CDR2 sequences are MNHEY and SMNVEV (reference sequence). Here the CDR3 DNA reads TGTGCCAGCAGTTTGATGGCGGGACACTCCTACAATGAGCAGTTCTTC. This encodes CASSLMAGHSYNEQFF.

The chain's CDR3 is CASASVYGYTF. Here the CDR3 DNA reads TGTGCCAGCGCCTCCGTTTATGGCTACACCTTC. The V and J genes are TRBV25-1 and TRBJ1-2; D gene ambiguous. V shed 8 bases and J shed 5 bases, with 9 bases lying between them. This CDR3 region has 11 residues. The germline CDR1 and CDR2 sequences are MGHDK and SYGVNS.

The gene calls are TRBV6-6 and TRBJ1-5, with TRBD1 as a possible D gene (5 bases). CDR1 and CDR2 from the germline V gene are MNHNY and SVGAGI (reference sequence). There are 14 residues in the CDR3. V lost 1 base and J 7 bases, leaving 11 bases between the germline ends. The CDR3 region is CASSYFQGGQPQHF. The DNA of the CDR3 is TGTGCCAGCAGTTACTTCCAGGGAGGCCAGCCCCAGCATTTT.

This clone appeared once. J is TRBJ2-1 and V is TRBV9; TRBD2 matches 9 bases. The germline gives CDR1 SGDLS, CDR2 YYNGEE. CDR3 length equals 15 residues. V lost 0 bases, J lost 4 bases, and 2 bases stayed unmatched. The CDR3 nucleotides are TGTGCCAGCAGCGTAGGCCTAGCGGGGTACAATGAGCAGTTCTTC. As protein: CASSVGLAGYNEQFF.

The chain combines TRBV11-3 with TRBJ2-7; possibly TRBD2 for D (7 bases). The CDR3 is 14 residues long. Germline V gives CDR1 SGHNT, CDR2 YENEEA. V was pared by 2 bases and J by 5 bases, with 13 bases between. CDR3 sequence: CASSLQGGGDEQYF. Written as DNA, the CDR3 is TGTGCCAGCAGCTTACAAGGGGGGGGTGACGAGCAGTACTTC.

A few counts support this clone. This rearrangement joins TRBV1 to TRBJ2-7. TRBV1 is a documented pseudogene. The CDR3 extends over 10 amino acids. The CDR3 DNA reads as TGCACCAGCACCCCGAACGAGCAGTACTTC. Its protein is CTSTPNEQYF.